The clone carrying this T cell receptor beta chain has only a few counts. Its specificity is not known. This CDR3 has 13 amino acids. Germline values: CDR1 SQVTM, CDR2 ANQGSEA. The V end was cut by 2 bases, the J end by 5 bases, with 9 bases between. The sequencing template was cDNA reverse transcribed from extracted RNA. Libraries were prepared by immunoSEQ multiplex PCR; TCRdb keeps only in-frame clonotypes and omits some of them. The sample records fewer than 250,000 clones, 35% to 40% being singletons. Documented treatment: oral pan-JAK inhibitor, 5-10 mg twice daily. T lymphocytes (CD4+ and CD8+) were sorted from PBMCs. The sample is drawn from a study of CD8+ T cells in alopecia areata. Points from the study as a whole: Across lesional scalp, and particularly alopecia totalis/universalis, clonality surpassed that of normal scalp. Numerous expanded lesional clones remained in scalp and blood during tofacitinib.

V gene TRBV29-1 combines with J gene TRBJ2-2, with D perhaps TRBD2 (6 bases). The starting material was CD4+ T cells sorted from blood, obtained between weeks 30 and 35, from a patient treated with tofacitinib. The TCR sequence derives from a human donor with alopecia areata. CDR3 sequence reads: CSVEREETGELFF. CDR3 in DNA: TGCAGCGTTGAAAGGGAGGAAACCGGGGAGCTGTTTTTT.